This TCR beta chain was found in a study of patients and donors after allogeneic stem cell transplantation. From the RT-PCR reads, TCRdb called clonotypes with MiXCR, one entry per CDR3 protein. The sample yields about 19,000 distinct CDR3 sequences, 4.9% seen once. This clonotype was observed many times. The junction had 5 bases not matched to a gene; V was cut back by 6 bases and J by 6 bases. The CDR3 has 13 residues. CDR1 and CDR2 from the germline V gene are ENHRY and SYGVKD. V is TRBV10-3 and J is TRBJ1-2; 9 nucleotides match TRBD1. This TCR was sampled from a human donor who was either an allogeneic HSCT recipient or a stem cell or donor lymphocyte infusion donor (not recorded which). It is not recorded whose cells these are; they may come from a transplant donor. Sequenced material: blood, either unsorted or a sorted T cell fraction (not recorded which). The CDR3 region is CAIREQGANGYTF. CDR3 sequence (DNA): TGTGCCATCAGGGAACAGGGGGCGAATGGCTACACCTTC.